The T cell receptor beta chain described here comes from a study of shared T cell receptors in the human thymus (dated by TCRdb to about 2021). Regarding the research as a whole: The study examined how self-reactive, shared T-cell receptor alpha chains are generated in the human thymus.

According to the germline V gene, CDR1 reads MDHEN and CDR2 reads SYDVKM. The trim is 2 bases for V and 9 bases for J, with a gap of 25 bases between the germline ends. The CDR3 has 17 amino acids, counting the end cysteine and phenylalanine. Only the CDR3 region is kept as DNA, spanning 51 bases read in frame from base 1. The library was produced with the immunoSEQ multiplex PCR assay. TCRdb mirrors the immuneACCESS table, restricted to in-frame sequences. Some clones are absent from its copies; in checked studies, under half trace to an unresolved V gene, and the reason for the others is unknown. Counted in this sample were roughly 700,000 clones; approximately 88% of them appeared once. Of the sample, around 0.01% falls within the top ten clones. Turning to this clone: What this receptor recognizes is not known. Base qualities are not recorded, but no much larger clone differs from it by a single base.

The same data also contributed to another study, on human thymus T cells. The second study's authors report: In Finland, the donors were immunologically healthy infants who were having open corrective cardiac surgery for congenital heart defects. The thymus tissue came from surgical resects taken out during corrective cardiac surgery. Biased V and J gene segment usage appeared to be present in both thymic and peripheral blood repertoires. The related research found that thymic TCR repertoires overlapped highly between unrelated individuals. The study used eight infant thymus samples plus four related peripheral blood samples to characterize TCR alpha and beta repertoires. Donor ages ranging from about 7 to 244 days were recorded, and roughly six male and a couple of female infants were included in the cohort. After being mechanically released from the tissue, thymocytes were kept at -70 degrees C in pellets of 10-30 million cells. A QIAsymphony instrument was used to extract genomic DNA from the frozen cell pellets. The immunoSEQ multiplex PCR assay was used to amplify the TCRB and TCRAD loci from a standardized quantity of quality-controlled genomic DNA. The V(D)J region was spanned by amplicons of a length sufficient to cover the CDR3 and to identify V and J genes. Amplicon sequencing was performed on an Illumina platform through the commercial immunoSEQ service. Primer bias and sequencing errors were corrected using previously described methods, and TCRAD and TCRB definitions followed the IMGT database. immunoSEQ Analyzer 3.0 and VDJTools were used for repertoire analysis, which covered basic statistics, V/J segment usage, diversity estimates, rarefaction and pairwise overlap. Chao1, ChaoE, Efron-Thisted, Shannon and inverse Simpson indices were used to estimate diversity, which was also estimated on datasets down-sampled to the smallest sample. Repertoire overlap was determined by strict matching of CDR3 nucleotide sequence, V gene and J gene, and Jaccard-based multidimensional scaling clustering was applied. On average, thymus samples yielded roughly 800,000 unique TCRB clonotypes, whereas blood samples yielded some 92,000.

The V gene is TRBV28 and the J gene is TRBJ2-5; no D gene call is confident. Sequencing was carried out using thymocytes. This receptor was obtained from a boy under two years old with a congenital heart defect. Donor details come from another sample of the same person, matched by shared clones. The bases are TGTGCCAGCAGTTTAGGAGCACGTGGTGGCAAGGCGCCCTCCCAGTACTTC. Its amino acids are CASSLGARGGKAPSQYF.